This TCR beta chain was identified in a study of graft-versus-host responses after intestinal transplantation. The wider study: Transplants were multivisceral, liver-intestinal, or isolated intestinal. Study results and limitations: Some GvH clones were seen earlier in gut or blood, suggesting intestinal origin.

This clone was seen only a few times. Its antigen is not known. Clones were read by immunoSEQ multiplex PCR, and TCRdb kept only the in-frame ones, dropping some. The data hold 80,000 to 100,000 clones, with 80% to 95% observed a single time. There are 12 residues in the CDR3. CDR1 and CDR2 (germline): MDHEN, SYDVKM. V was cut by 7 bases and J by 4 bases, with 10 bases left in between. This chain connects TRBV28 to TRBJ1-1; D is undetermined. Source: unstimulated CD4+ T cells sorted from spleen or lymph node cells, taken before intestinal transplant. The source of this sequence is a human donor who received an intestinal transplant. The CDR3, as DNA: TGTGCCAGCACCCGGTCCTTCACTGAAGCTTTCTTT. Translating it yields CASTRSFTEAFF.